One and the same sample provided the 23 T cell receptor beta chains below, sequenced in a study of blood T cell repertoires in COVID-19. Generated by immunoSEQ multiplex PCR, the TCRdb table keeps only in-frame clones and is missing some. The sample includes more than 300,000 clones, around 80% seen only once; the top ten take 0.95% to 1.5%. The sequenced sample was peripheral blood. These receptor sequences come from a woman aged 50 to 60 with acute or convalescent COVID-19.

V usage is TRBV3-1 (or the pseudogene TRBV3-2) and J usage is TRBJ1-3, with D possibly being TRBD1 (6 bases). V lost 4 bases and J lost 0, with 13 bases in between. This CDR3 spans 16 amino acids. Germline CDR1 LGHDT, CDR2 YNNKEL (reference sequence). CDR3 protein: CASSRRRDNSGNTIYF. CDR3 nucleotide sequence: TGTGCCAGCAGCCGCCGTCGGGACAACTCTGGAAACACCATATATTTT.

The chain employs TRBV5-1 and TRBJ2-3; a possible D gene is TRBD1 (6 bases). This CDR3 contains 15 residues. From germline, CDR1 is SGHRS and CDR2 YFSETQ. V was pared by 0 bases and J by 4 bases, with 12 bases between. The CDR3 DNA reads TGCGCCAGCAGCTTGGGGGACAATTTCTCAGATACGCAGTATTTT. It is translated as CASSLGDNFSDTQYF.

V usage is TRBV9 and J usage is TRBJ2-2; D is perhaps TRBD2 (5 bases). Per germline, CDR1 SGDLS and CDR2 YYNGEE. This CDR3 is 15 amino acids long. Trimming pared 0 bases from V and 2 bases from J, leaving 8 bases between. This CDR3 reads CASSVGSANTGELFF. As DNA, the CDR3 is TGTGCCAGCAGCGTAGGTAGCGCCAACACCGGGGAGCTGTTTTTT.

The gene calls are TRBV14 and TRBJ2-3, with 7 bases fitting TRBD2. V shed 6 bases, J shed 3 bases, and the junction held 9 bases outside the gene matches. Germline V gene data show CDR1 as SGHDN and CDR2 as FVKESK. This CDR3 is 15 amino acids long. CDR3 nucleotide sequence: TGTGCCAGCAGAGGGAGGGAGGAATTAACAGATACGCAGTATTTT. Amino acids: CASRGREELTDTQYF. Using reference TRBV14 and TRBJ2-3 for the parts outside the CDR3, the full variable domain is EAGVTQFPSHSVIEKGQTVTLRCDPISGHDNLYWYRRVMGKEIKFLLHFVKESKQDESGMPNNRFLAERTGGTYSTLKVQPAELEDSGVYFCASRGREELTDTQYFGPGTRLTVL.

This sequence joins TRBV6-2 or TRBV6-3 and TRBJ1-1; TRBD1 might be the D (6 bases). Germline assignment: CDR1 MNHEY and CDR2 SVGEGT. V was trimmed by 0 bases and J by 11 bases, leaving 13 bases between them. The CDR3 is 13 residues long. CDR3 amino acids: CASSYSNLQGAFF. The CDR3, as DNA: TGTGCCAGCAGTTACTCGAACCTGCAGGGGGCTTTCTTT.

The chain carries TRBV19 and TRBJ2-1, with 10 bases matching TRBD2. V lost 5 bases to trimming and J lost 4 bases; unmatched junction nucleotides: 8. This CDR3 is 16 amino acids long. The germline V gene has CDR1 LNHDA and CDR2 SQIVND (reference sequence). The CDR3, as DNA: TGTGCCAGTAGTGGCCTTAGCGGGGGGAAATACAATGAGCAGTTCTTC. Translating it yields CASSGLSGGKYNEQFF.

This chain uses TRBV6-1 with TRBJ1-5; a possible D gene is TRBD1 (5 bases). Germline assignment: CDR1 MNHNS and CDR2 SASEGT. The CDR3 spans 16 residues. Trimming shortened V by 2 bases and J by 1 base, and 12 bases separated the two germline ends. The DNA of the CDR3 is TGTGCCAGCAGTGAACTAAATAGACAGAGCAATCAGCCCCAGCATTTT. It is translated as CASSELNRQSNQPQHF.

Here the CDR3 reads CASTTGIAGELFF. CDR3 sequence (DNA): TGTGCCAGCACAACAGGGATCGCCGGGGAGCTGTTTTTT. This sequence joins TRBV2 and TRBJ2-2; perhaps TRBD1 as D (6 bases). CDR3 length: 13 amino acids. The V and J ends lost 7 bases and 6 bases respectively, with 12 bases between them. Germline loops: CDR1 SNHLY, CDR2 FYNNEI.

This rearrangement joins TRBV6-1 to TRBJ1-6; TRBD1 agrees at 9 bases. J was trimmed by 3 bases and V by 3 bases; bases with no gene match: 6. The CDR3 spans 17 residues. Per germline, CDR1 MNHNS and CDR2 SASEGT. The CDR3 region is CASSDQTGGIYNSPLHF. CDR3 DNA: TGTGCCAGCAGTGACCAGACAGGGGGTATCTATAATTCACCCCTCCACTTT.

This chain uses TRBV7-2 with TRBJ2-1; possible D gene TRBD2, 6 bases. V shed 7 bases and J shed 8 bases, with 15 bases lying between them. The CDR3 extends over 13 amino acids. Per the germline V gene, CDR1 is SGHTA and CDR2 is FQGNSA. The CDR3, as DNA: TGTGCCAGCAACCCCGGGAGACAATATGAGCAGTTCTTC. Encoded protein: CASNPGRQYEQFF.

The chain recombines TRBV25-1 with TRBJ2-7; D possibly corresponds to TRBD1 (6 bases). The CDR3 contains 14 residues. The ends were cut back, 5 bases at V and 6 bases at J, with 17 bases in the middle. Germline V gives CDR1 MGHDK, CDR2 SYGVNS. CDR3 region: CASSIFGLQGEQYF. The DNA for the CDR3 is TGTGCCAGCAGTATTTTCGGGTTACAGGGCGAGCAGTACTTC.

The V gene is TRBV30, the J gene TRBJ2-3; TRBD1 aligns across 7 bases. The germline gives CDR1 GTSNPN, CDR2 SVGIG (reference sequence). This CDR3 spans 13 amino acids. The V gene end was trimmed by 5 bases and the J gene end by 1 base; junction bases not matched to a gene: 3. The CDR3 here is CAWSGQRTDTQYF. In nucleotides, the CDR3 is TGTGCCTGGTCGGGACAGCGCACAGATACGCAGTATTTT.

This clone has more than one count but fewer than ten. The chain has TRBV18 and TRBJ1-1; possibly TRBD1 for D (5 bases). Trimming took off 4 bases at V and 4 bases at J, with 10 bases between the two ends. Per the germline V gene, CDR1 is KGHSH and CDR2 is LQKENI. The CDR3 runs 13 residues. CDR3 coding DNA: TGTGCCAGCTCACTAGCCAGGGCCACTGAAGCTTTCTTT. The encoded protein is CASSLARATEAFF.

The V and J genes are TRBV5-1 and TRBJ2-1; 7 positions agree with TRBD2. CDR1 is SGHRS, CDR2 YFSETQ, per germline. This CDR3 region has 14 residues. The junction had 7 bases not matched to a gene; V was cut back by 8 bases and J by 2 bases. The CDR3 nucleotides read TGCGCCAGTAGGAGTAGCGGGCCCTACAATGAGCAGTTCTTC. Its protein is CASRSSGPYNEQFF.

The chain has TRBV15 and TRBJ2-7; 9 nucleotides agree with TRBD1. The germline V gene encodes CDR1 LNHNV and CDR2 YYDKDF (reference sequence). The CDR3 spans 15 residues. V was clipped by 1 base and J by 4 bases; unmatched bases: 5. CDR3 DNA sequence: TGTGCCACCAGCAGAGCTCCCGGGACAGGGTACGAGCAGTACTTC. Translation gives CATSRAPGTGYEQYF.

The chain is built from TRBV19 and TRBJ1-5, with D possibly matching TRBD1 (5 bases). V was shortened by 10 bases and J by 6 bases, with 16 bases between the two germline ends. CDR1 is LNHDA, CDR2 SQIVND, per germline (reference sequence). The CDR3 is 13 residues long. The CDR3 is CATKGFVGQPQHF. CDR3 sequence (DNA): TGTGCCACCAAGGGGTTTGTCGGTCAGCCCCAGCATTTT.

This chain connects TRBV10-3 to TRBJ2-1; 7 bases are shared with TRBD1. The CDR3 is made up of 14 amino acids. The germline V gene has CDR1 ENHRY and CDR2 SYGVKD. V dropped 7 bases and J dropped 4; count of bases not matched to a gene: 7. In DNA, the CDR3 is TGTGCCATCACCCCCGGGACAGCTTACAATGAGCAGTTCTTC. Translated: CAITPGTAYNEQFF.

This rearrangement joins TRBV7-6 to TRBJ1-4, with D maybe TRBD1 (6 bases). This CDR3 spans 16 amino acids. Trimming pared 0 bases from V and 7 bases from J, leaving 15 bases between. Per the germline V gene, CDR1 is SGHVS and CDR2 is FNYEAQ. The CDR3 region is CASSLAPGGAGEKLFF. DNA for the CDR3: TGTGCCAGCAGCTTAGCCCCGGGGGGCGCGGGTGAAAAACTGTTTTTT.

The rearrangement uses TRBV19 and TRBJ1-4; D possibly corresponds to TRBD1 (6 bases). Trimming stripped 4 bases from V and 11 bases from J, with 17 bases between. Germline V gene lookup returns CDR1 LNHDA and CDR2 SQIVND (reference sequence). This CDR3 has 14 residues. The CDR3 DNA reads as TGTGCCAGTAGTAACCGACAGGAATTAGGGAAACTGTTTTTT. Protein sequence: CASSNRQELGKLFF.

The chain recombines TRBV18 with TRBJ2-2; 7 positions agree with TRBD1. Germline CDR1 KGHSH, CDR2 LQKENI. The V gene end was trimmed by 3 bases and the J gene end by 0 bases; junction bases not matched to a gene: 25. The CDR3 loop spans 23 amino acids. CDR3 nucleotide sequence: TGTGCCAGCTCACCCCTTTACAAGCGCCGGGACAGCCTCGCCAGGTCGAACACCGGGGAGCTGTTTTTT. It specifies CASSPLYKRRDSLARSNTGELFF.

The chain recombines TRBV3-1 (or the pseudogene TRBV3-2) with TRBJ2-3; 7 positions agree with TRBD1. V lost 0 bases and J lost 1; bases outside the gene matches: 1. Per the germline V gene, CDR1 is LGHDT and CDR2 is YNNKEL (reference sequence). This CDR3 spans 15 amino acids. This CDR3 reads CASSQDGTGTDTQYF. The CDR3 DNA reads as TGTGCCAGCAGCCAAGACGGGACAGGCACAGATACGCAGTATTTT.

This clone was picked up a small number of times. The chain carries TRBV6-5 and TRBJ2-1; 10 bases map to TRBD1. CDR1 and CDR2 from the germline V gene are MNHEY and SVGAGI. This CDR3 has 15 residues. V was clipped by 6 bases and J by 4 bases; unmatched bases: 6. The CDR3 DNA reads as TGTGCCAGCAGCCGCGGGACAGGGGATTACAATGAGCAGTTCTTC. It is translated as CASSRGTGDYNEQFF.

The CDR3 spells CATSDQGGGTYNEQFF. Here the CDR3 DNA reads TGTGCCACCAGTGACCAGGGGGGCGGAACCTACAATGAGCAGTTCTTC. The chain couples TRBV24-1 to TRBJ2-1, with D perhaps matching TRBD1 (7 bases). The germline V gene has CDR1 KGHDR and CDR2 SFDVKD. V was cut by 4 bases and J by 2 bases, with 14 bases left in between. The CDR3 is 16 residues long.